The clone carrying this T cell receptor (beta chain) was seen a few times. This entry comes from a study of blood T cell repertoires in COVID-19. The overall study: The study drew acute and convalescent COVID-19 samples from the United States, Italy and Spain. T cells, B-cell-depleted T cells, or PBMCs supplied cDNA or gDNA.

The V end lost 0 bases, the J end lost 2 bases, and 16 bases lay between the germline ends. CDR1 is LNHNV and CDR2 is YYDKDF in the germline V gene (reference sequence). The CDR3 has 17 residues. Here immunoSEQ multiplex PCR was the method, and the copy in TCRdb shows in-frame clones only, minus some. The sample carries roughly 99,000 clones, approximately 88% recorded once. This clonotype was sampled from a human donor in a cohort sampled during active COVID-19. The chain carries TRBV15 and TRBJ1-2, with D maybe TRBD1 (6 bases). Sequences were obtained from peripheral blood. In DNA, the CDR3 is TGTGCCACCAGCAGAGAGGAAGACGAACAGGGAAACTATGGCTACACCTTC. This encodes CATSREEDEQGNYGYTF.